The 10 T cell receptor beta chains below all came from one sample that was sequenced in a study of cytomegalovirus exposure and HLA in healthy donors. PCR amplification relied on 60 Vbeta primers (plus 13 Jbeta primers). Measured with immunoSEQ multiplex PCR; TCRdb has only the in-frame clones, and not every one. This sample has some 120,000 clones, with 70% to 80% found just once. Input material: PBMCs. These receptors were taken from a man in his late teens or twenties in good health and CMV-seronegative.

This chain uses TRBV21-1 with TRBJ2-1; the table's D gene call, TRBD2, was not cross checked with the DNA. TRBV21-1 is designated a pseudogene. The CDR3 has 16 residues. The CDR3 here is CASRSPGRDSYNEQFF. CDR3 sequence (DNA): TGTGCCAGCAGATCCCCTGGGCGGGACTCCTACAATGAGCAGTTCTTC.

The CDR3 spells CASSLGTGGRAEAFF. DNA for the CDR3: TGTGCCAGCAGCTTAGGAACGGGGGGAAGGGCTGAAGCTTTCTTT. The genes are TRBV7-9 and TRBJ1-1, with a tentative D call TRBD1 (5 bases). In germline, CDR1 is SEHNR, CDR2 FQNEAQ (reference sequence). The CDR3 consists of 15 residues. V was trimmed by 1 base and J by 6 bases, leaving 15 bases between them.

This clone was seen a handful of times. CDR3 sequence: CASSQAGKGAGSPLHF. In DNA form, the CDR3 reads TGTGCCAGCAGCCAGGCAGGGAAAGGTGCTGGGTCACCCCTCCACTTT. V usage is TRBV7-8 and J usage is TRBJ1-6, with D perhaps matching TRBD1 (5 bases). CDR3 length: 16 amino acids. V dropped 5 bases and J dropped 10 bases, with 21 bases sitting between them. The germline V gene has CDR1 SGHVS and CDR2 FQNEAQ.

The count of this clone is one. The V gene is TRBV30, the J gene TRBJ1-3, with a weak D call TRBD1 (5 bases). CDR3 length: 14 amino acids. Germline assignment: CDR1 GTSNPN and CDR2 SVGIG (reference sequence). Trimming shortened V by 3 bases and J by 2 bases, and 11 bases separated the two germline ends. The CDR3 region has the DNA TGTGCCTGGAGCATGGGGCAGGCTGGAAACACCATATATTTT. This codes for CAWSMGQAGNTIYF.

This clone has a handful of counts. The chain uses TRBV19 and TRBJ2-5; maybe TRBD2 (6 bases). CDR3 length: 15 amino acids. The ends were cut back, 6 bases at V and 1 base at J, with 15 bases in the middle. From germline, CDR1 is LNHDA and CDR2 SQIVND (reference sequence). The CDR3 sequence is CASSTGGAVQETQYF. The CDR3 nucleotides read TGTGCCAGTAGCACCGGAGGGGCGGTCCAAGAGACCCAGTACTTC.

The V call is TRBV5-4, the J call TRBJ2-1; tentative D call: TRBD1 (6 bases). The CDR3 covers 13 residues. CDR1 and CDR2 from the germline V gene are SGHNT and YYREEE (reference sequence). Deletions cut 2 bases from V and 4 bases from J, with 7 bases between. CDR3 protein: CASSLGQYNEQFF. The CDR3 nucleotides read TGTGCCAGCAGCTTAGGACAGTACAATGAGCAGTTCTTC.

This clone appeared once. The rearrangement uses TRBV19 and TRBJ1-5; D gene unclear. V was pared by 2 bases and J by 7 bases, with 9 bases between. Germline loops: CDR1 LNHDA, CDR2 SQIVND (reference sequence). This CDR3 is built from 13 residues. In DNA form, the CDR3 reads TGTGCCAGTAGTATACAGGTTGGGCAGCCCCAGCATTTT. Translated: CASSIQVGQPQHF.

DNA for the CDR3: TGTGCCAGCAGTTCCGGGATCGACGCGGGAGGGCCGCTCGAGCAGTACTTC. Translation: CASSSGIDAGGPLEQYF. V gene TRBV27 combines with J gene TRBJ2-7; the match to TRBD2 covers 9 bases. CDR1 and CDR2 from the germline V gene are MNHEY and SMNVEV (reference sequence). The CDR3 is made up of 17 amino acids. The V and J ends lost 4 bases and 6 bases, in that order; junction bases with no gene match: 16.

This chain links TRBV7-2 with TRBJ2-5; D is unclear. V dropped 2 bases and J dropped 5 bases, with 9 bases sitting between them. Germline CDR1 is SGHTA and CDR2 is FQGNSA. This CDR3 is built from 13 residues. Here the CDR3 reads CASSLQRSETQYF. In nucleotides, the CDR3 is TGTGCCAGCAGCTTACAGAGGTCCGAGACCCAGTACTTC. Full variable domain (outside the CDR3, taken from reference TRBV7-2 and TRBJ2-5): GAGVSQSPSNKVTEKGKDVELRCDPISGHTALYWYRQSLGQGLEFLIYFQGNSAPDKSGLPSDRFSAERTGGSVSTLTIQRTQQEDSAVYLCASSLQRSETQYFGPGTRLLVL.

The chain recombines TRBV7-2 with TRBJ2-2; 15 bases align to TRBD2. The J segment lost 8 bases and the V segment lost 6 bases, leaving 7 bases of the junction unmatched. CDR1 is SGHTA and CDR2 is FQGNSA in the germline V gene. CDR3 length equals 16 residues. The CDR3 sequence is CASSRKGLAGGGELFF. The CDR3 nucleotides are TGTGCCAGCAGTCGTAAGGGACTAGCGGGAGGTGGGGAGCTGTTTTTT.